The 8 T cell receptor beta chains reported below all come from one sample, sequenced in a study of monozygotic twins with inflammatory bowel disease. For each CDR3 protein, TCRdb gives one entry from its re-call of the 5' RACE reads, without DNA. The repertoire table contains about 210,000 distinct CDR3 sequences. Sequences were obtained from blood. These receptors came from a human donor with ulcerative colitis or Crohn's disease, or a healthy co-twin of an affected twin (not recorded which).

The gene calls are TRBV29-1 and TRBJ2-5. The CDR3 is 14 amino acids. Germline CDR1 is SQVTM and CDR2 is ANQGSEA. The CDR3 region is CSVALRVRQETQYF.

The J gene is TRBJ2-3, the V gene TRBV29-1; checking the TCRdb D call of TRBD1 is not possible without DNA. Germline V CDR1 and CDR2: SQVTM, ANQGSEA. The CDR3 has 15 amino acids. The CDR3 protein is CSVDKTGAGTDTQYF.

The rearrangement links TRBV12-3 or TRBV12-4 to TRBJ2-3; no DNA is available, so the TRBD1 call from TCRdb remains unchecked. The CDR3 runs 13 residues. CDR3 in amino acids: CASSLNRDSLSYF.

The chain couples TRBV5-6 to TRBJ2-1. The CDR3 is made up of 12 amino acids. CDR1 and CDR2 (germline): SGHDT, YYEEEE. CDR3 loop: CASSSTNNEQFF. The variable domain in full, with the rest retrieved from reference TRBV5-6 and TRBJ2-1, is DAGVTQSPTHLIKTRGQQVTLRCSPKSGHDTVSWYQQALGQGPQFIFQYYEEEERQRGNFPDRFSGHQFPNYSSELNVNALLLGDSALYLCASSSTNNEQFFGPGTRLTVL.

The genes are TRBV19 and TRBJ2-3; the TRBD2 assignment by TCRdb is unverifiable without DNA. CDR1 and CDR2 from the germline V gene are LNHDA and SQIVND (reference sequence). The CDR3 runs to 14 residues. The CDR3 loop reads CASTTLAGADTQYF.

The chain recombines TRBV2 with TRBJ2-7; TCRdb's assignment of TRBD1 cannot be checked, as there is no DNA. CDR1 and CDR2 (germline): SNHLY, FYNNEI. The CDR3 runs to 14 residues. CDR3 residues: CASSWGTAAYEQYF. Combining the CDR3 with reference TRBV2 and TRBJ2-7 gives the whole variable domain EPEVTQTPSHQVTQMGQEVILRCVPISNHLYFYWYRQILGQKVEFLVSFYNNEISEKSEIFDDQFSVERPDGSNFTLKIRSTKLEDSAMYFCASSWGTAAYEQYFGPGTRLTVT.

V and J are TRBV18 and TRBJ1-4; as DNA is missing, the TRBD1 call by TCRdb cannot be tested. Germline V CDR1 and CDR2: KGHSH, LQKENI. The CDR3 extends over 15 amino acids. The CDR3 is CASSPPIGGDEKLFF.

V gene TRBV5-1 combines with J gene TRBJ2-2; the D gene TCRdb calls, TRBD2, cannot be checked with no DNA. Germline values: CDR1 SGHRS, CDR2 YFSETQ. The CDR3 has 15 residues. The chain's CDR3 is CASNARGSVTGELFF.